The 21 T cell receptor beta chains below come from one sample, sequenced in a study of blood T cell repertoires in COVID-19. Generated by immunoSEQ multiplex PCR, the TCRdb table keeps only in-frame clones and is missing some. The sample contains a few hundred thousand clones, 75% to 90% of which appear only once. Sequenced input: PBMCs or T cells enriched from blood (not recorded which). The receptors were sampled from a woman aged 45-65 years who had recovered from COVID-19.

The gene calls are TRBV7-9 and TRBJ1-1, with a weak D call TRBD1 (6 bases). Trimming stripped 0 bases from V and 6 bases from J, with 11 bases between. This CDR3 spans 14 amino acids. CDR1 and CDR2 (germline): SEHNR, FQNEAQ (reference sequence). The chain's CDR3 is CASSLARGGPEAFF. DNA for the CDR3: TGTGCCAGCAGCTTAGCGAGGGGGGGCCCTGAAGCTTTCTTT.

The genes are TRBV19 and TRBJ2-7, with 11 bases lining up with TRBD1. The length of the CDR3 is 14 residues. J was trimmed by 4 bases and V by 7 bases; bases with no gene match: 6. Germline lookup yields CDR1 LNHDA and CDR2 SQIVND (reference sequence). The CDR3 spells CASTTGTGGYEQYF. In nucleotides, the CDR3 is TGTGCCAGTACTACCGGGACAGGGGGTTACGAGCAGTACTTC. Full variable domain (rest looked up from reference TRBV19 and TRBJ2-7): DGGITQSPKYLFRKEGQNVTLSCEQNLNHDAMYWYRQDPGQGLRLIYYSQIVNDFQKGDIAEGYSVSREKKESFPLTVTSAQKNPTAFYLCASTTGTGGYEQYFGPGTRLTVT.

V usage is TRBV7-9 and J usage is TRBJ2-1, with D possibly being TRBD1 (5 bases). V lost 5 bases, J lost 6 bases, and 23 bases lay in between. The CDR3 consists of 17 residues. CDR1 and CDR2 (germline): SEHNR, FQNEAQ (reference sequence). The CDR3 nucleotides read TGTGCCAGCAGCAATTTTGAACGGACACGCAGTGGCAATGAGCAGTTCTTC. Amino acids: CASSNFERTRSGNEQFF.

The CDR3 loop is CASTLYSTKNIQYF. The DNA for the CDR3 is TGTGCCAGCACACTATACTCTACCAAAAACATTCAGTACTTC. This sequence joins TRBV7-9 and TRBJ2-4; D not resolved. Trimming removed 7 bases at V and 2 bases at J, with 12 bases between. The CDR3 is 14 amino acids. CDR1 is SEHNR, CDR2 FQNEAQ, per germline (reference sequence).

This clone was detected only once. CDR3 in DNA: TGTGCCAGCAGCTTACTGGGCCACTCTGGAAACACCATATATTTT. Amino acids: CASSLLGHSGNTIYF. The chain recombines TRBV7-8 with TRBJ1-3; no definite D call. The length of the CDR3 is 15 residues. The germline CDR1 and CDR2 sequences are SGHVS and FQNEAQ. V lost 2 bases to trimming and J lost 0 bases, with 8 bases between them.

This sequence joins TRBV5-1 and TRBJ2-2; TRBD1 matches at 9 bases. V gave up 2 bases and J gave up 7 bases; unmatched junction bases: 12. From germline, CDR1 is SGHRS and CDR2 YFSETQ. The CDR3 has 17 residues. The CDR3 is CASSFSGTGPRGGELFF. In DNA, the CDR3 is TGCGCCAGCAGCTTTTCCGGGACAGGGCCTCGGGGCGGGGAGCTGTTTTTT.

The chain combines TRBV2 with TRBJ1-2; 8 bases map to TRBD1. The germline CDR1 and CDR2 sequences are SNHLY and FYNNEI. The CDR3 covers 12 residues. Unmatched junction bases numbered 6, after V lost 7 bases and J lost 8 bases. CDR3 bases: TGTGCCAGCATTTCGGGACAGGAAGGCTACACCTTC. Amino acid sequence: CASISGQEGYTF.

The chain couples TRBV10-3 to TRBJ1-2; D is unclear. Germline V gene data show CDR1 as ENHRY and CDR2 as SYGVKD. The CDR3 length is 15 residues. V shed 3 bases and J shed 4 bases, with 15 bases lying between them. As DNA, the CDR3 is TGTGCCATCAGTGACCCTCGGGATTTCGGCTATGGCTACACCTTC. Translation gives CAISDPRDFGYGYTF.

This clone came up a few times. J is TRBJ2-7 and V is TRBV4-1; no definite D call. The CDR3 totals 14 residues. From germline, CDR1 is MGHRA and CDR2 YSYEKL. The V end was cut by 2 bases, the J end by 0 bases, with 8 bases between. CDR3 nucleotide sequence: TGCGCCAGCAGCCAACAGACATCCTCCTACGAGCAGTACTTC. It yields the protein CASSQQTSSYEQYF.

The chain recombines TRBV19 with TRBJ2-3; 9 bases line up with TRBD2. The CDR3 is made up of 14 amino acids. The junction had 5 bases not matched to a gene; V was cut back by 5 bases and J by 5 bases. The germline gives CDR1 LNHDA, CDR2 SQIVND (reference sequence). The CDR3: CASSGGLAIDTQYF. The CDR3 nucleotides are TGTGCCAGTAGTGGGGGACTAGCAATAGATACGCAGTATTTT.

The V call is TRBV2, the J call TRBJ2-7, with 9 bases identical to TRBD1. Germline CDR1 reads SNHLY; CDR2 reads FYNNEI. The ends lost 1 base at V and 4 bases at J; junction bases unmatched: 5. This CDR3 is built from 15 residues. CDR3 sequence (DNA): TGTGCCAGCAGTGAAGTGGGGACAGGGAGTTACGAGCAGTACTTC. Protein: CASSEVGTGSYEQYF.

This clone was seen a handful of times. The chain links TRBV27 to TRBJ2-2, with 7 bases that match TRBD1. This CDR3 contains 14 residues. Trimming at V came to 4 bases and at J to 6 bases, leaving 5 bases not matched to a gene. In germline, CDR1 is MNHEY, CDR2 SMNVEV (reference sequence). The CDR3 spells CASSSLQGPGELFF. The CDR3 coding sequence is TGTGCCAGCAGTTCGTTACAGGGGCCCGGGGAGCTGTTTTTT.

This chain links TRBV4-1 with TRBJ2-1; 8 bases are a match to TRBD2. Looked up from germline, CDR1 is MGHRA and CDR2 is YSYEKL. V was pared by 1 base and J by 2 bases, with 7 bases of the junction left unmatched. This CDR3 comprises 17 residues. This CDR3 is CASSQVSGSTTYNEQFF. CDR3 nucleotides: TGCGCCAGCAGCCAAGTCAGCGGGAGTACGACCTACAATGAGCAGTTCTTC.

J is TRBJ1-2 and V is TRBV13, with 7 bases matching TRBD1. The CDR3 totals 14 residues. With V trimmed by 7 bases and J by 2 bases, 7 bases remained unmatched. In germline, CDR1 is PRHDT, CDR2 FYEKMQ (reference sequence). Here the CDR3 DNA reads TGTGCCAGCATGTGGCAGGGGGAGAACTATGGCTACACCTTC. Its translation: CASMWQGENYGYTF.

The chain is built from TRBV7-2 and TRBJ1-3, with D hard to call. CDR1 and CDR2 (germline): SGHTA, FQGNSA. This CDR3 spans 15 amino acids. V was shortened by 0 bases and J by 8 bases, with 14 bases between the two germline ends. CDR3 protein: CASSLARGHGDTIYF. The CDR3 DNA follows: TGTGCCAGCAGCTTAGCGCGCGGTCACGGAGACACCATATATTTT. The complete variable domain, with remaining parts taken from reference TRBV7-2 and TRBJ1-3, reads GAGVSQSPSNKVTEKGKDVELRCDPISGHTALYWYRQSLGQGLEFLIYFQGNSAPDKSGLPSDRFSAERTGGSVSTLTIQRTQQEDSAVYLCASSLARGHGDTIYFGEGSWLTVV.

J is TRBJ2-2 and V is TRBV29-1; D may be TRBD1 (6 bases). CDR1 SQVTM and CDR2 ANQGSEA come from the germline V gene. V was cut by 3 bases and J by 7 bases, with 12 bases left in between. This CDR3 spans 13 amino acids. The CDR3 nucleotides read TGCAGCGTTGAGAGGGGGACGGGCGGGGAGCTGTTTTTT. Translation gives CSVERGTGGELFF.

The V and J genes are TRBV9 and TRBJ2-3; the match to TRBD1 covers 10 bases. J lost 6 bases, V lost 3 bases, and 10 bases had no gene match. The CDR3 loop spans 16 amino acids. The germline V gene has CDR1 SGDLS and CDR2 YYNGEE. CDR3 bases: TGTGCCAGCAGCGCCCGCCAGGGGACAGGGGATGATACGCAGTATTTT. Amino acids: CASSARQGTGDDTQYF.

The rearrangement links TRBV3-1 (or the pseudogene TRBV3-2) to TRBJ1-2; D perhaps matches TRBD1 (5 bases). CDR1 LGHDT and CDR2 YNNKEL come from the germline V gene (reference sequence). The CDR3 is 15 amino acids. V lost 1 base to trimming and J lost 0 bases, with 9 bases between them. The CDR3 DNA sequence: TGTGCCAGCAGCCAAGTCCGGGACTCTAACTATGGCTACACCTTC. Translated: CASSQVRDSNYGYTF.

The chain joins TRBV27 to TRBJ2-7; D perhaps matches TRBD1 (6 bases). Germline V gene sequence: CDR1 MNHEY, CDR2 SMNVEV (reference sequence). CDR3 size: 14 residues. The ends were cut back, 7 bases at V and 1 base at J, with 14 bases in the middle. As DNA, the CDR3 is TGTGCCAGCAAAATAGGGGACAATTCCTACGAGCAGTACTTC. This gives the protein CASKIGDNSYEQYF.

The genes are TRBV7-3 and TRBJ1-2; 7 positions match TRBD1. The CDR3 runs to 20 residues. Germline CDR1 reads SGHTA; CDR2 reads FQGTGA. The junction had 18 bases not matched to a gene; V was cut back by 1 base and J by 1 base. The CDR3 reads CASSLSPGQSGLGSNYGYTF. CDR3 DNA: TGTGCCAGCAGCTTAAGTCCGGGACAGTCCGGGTTAGGGAGTAACTATGGCTACACCTTC.

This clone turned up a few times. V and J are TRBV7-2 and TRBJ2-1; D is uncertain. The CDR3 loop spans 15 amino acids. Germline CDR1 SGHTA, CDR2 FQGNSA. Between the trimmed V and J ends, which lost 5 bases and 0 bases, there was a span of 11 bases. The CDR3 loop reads CASSPISSSYNEQFF. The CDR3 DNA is TGTGCCAGCAGCCCCATCTCGAGCTCCTACAATGAGCAGTTCTTC.